These T cell receptor beta chains were read from a single sample in a study of post-analysis software for immune sequencing data. From the PCR reads, TCRdb called clonotypes with MiXCR, one entry per CDR3 protein. The data hold hundreds of thousands of distinct CDR3 sequences, with about 27% observed a single time. Sequenced material: blood. All receptors come from a girl aged 10 to 17 with multiple sclerosis. Each CDR3 is given with its conserved first and last residue. A D gene is named only where the DNA matches it firmly. Size is omitted from some rows. Given values are once, few, many or a class for expanded clones.

clone_size: -
j_call: TRBJ1-1
d_call: -
v_call: TRBV4-3
cdr3_nt: TGCGCCAGCAGCCCAACTGGTGGGCCGAACACTGAAGCTTTCTTT
cdr3_aa: CASSPTGGPNTEAFF

clone_size: -
j_call: TRBJ2-1
d_call: TRBD1
v_call: TRBV7-2
cdr3_nt: TGTGCCAGCAGCGGACAGGTGGCGAGCAATGAGCAGTTCTTC
cdr3_aa: CASSGQVASNEQFF

clone_size: -
j_call: TRBJ2-1
d_call: -
v_call: TRBV11-2
cdr3_nt: TGTGCCAGCAGCTTAGTGGGGAGCGGAAGGCAGGTCCTCACTTCCTACAATGAGCAGTTCTTC
cdr3_aa: CASSLVGSGRQVLTSYNEQFF

clone_size: -
j_call: TRBJ2-1
d_call: -
v_call: TRBV6-2/TRBV6-3
cdr3_nt: TGTGTCAGCAAGGGGGTTCGGAATGAGCAGTTCTTC
cdr3_aa: CVSKGVRNEQFF

clone_size: -
j_call: TRBJ2-7
d_call: -
v_call: TRBV20-1
cdr3_nt: TGCAGTTCTAGACTCCTGGACGGCTACGAGCAGTACTTC
cdr3_aa: CSSRLLDGYEQYF

clone_size: few
j_call: TRBJ1-2
d_call: -
v_call: TRBV4-3
cdr3_nt: TGCGCCAGCAGCCAAGAGCGGCAGACCTATGGCTACACCTTC
cdr3_aa: CASSQERQTYGYTF

clone_size: -
j_call: TRBJ1-2
d_call: -
v_call: TRBV10-3
cdr3_nt: TGTGCCATCAGGGGAGGGGCTGGCTACACCTTC
cdr3_aa: CAIRGGAGYTF

clone_size: few
j_call: TRBJ1-2
d_call: -
v_call: TRBV28
cdr3_nt: TGTGCCAGCAGTTTAGAAGCGGGACCCCGGGCTGGCTACACCTTC
cdr3_aa: CASSLEAGPRAGYTF

clone_size: -
j_call: TRBJ2-3
d_call: TRBD1
v_call: TRBV20-1
cdr3_nt: TGCAGTGCTAGGGGACAGGGGACAGATACGCAGTATTTT
cdr3_aa: CSARGQGTDTQYF

clone_size: -
j_call: TRBJ2-7
d_call: -
v_call: TRBV7-2
cdr3_nt: TGTGCCAGCAGCCCGGGGGACACACTATACGAGCAGTACTTC
cdr3_aa: CASSPGDTLYEQYF

clone_size: few
j_call: TRBJ2-1
d_call: -
v_call: TRBV7-2
cdr3_nt: TGTGCCAGCAGCTTAGTCGGCGGTTTGGCATACAATGAGCAGTTCTTC
cdr3_aa: CASSLVGGLAYNEQFF

clone_size: -
j_call: TRBJ2-5
d_call: -
v_call: TRBV4-3
cdr3_nt: TGCGCCAGCAGCGCTTCCGGGATGGAGGGATTTGGGCCAGAGACCCAGTACTTC
cdr3_aa: CASSASGMEGFGPETQYF

clone_size: few
j_call: TRBJ2-3
d_call: -
v_call: TRBV12-3/TRBV12-4
cdr3_nt: TGTGCCAGCAGCATGGGACGTTCTAGCACAGATACGCAGTATTTT
cdr3_aa: CASSMGRSSTDTQYF

clone_size: -
j_call: TRBJ2-7
d_call: -
v_call: TRBV29-1
cdr3_nt: TGCAGCGGACAGACAGGCTTGGGGAACGAGCAGTACTTC
cdr3_aa: CSGQTGLGNEQYF

clone_size: -
j_call: TRBJ2-2
d_call: -
v_call: TRBV13
cdr3_nt: TGTGCCAGCAGCTTAGATCCGGGACACTTCGACACCGGGGAGCTGTTTTTT
cdr3_aa: CASSLDPGHFDTGELFF

clone_size: -
j_call: TRBJ1-6
d_call: TRBD1
v_call: TRBV4-1
cdr3_nt: TGCGCCAGCAGCCAAGGACAGGGGGTTAGGTCACCCCTCCACTTT
cdr3_aa: CASSQGQGVRSPLHF

clone_size: -
j_call: TRBJ2-7
d_call: -
v_call: TRBV7-2
cdr3_nt: TGTGCCGGCAGCTTAAGGGACGGACAACTCTACGAGCAGTACTTC
cdr3_aa: CAGSLRDGQLYEQYF

clone_size: few
j_call: TRBJ2-7
d_call: TRBD1
v_call: TRBV27
cdr3_nt: TGTGCCAGCGGGTTGACAGGGGGGTTTGGGGAGCAGTACTTC
cdr3_aa: CASGLTGGFGEQYF